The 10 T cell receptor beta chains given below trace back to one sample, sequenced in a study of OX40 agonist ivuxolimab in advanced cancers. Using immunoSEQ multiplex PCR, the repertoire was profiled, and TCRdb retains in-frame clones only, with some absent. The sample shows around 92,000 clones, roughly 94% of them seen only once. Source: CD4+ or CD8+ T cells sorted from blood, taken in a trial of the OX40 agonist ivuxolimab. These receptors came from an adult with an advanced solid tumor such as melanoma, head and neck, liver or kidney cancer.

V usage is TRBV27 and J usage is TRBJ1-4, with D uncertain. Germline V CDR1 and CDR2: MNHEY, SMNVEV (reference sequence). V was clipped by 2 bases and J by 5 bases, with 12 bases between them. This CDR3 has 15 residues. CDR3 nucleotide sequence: TGTGCCAGCAGTTTAGGGCTGAGCAGGAATGAAAAACTGTTTTTT. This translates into CASSLGLSRNEKLFF.

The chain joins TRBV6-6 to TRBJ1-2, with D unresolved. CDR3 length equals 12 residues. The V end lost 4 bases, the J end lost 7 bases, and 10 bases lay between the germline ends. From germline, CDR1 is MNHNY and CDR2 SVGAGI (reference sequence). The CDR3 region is CASSSQVSGYTF. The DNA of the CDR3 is TGTGCCAGCAGTTCTCAGGTGTCTGGCTACACCTTC.

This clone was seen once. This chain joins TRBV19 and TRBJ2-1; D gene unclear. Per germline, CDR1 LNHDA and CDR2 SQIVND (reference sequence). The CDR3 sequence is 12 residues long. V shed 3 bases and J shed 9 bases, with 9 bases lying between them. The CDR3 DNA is TGTGCCAGTAGTATTGTAGCTGGTGAGCAGTTCTTC. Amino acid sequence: CASSIVAGEQFF.

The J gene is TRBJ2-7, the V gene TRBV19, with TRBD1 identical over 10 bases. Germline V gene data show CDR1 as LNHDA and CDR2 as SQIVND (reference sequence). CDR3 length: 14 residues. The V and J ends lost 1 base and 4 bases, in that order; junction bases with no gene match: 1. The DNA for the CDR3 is TGTGCCAGTAGTATAGGACAGGGGGCGTACGAGCAGTACTTC. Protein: CASSIGQGAYEQYF.

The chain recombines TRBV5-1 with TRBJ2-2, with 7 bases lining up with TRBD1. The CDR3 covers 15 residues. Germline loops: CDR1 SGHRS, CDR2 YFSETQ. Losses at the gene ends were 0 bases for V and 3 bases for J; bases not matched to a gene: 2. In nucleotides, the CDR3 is TGCGCCAGCAGCTTGGGGGACAGCTACACCGGGGAGCTGTTTTTT. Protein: CASSLGDSYTGELFF.

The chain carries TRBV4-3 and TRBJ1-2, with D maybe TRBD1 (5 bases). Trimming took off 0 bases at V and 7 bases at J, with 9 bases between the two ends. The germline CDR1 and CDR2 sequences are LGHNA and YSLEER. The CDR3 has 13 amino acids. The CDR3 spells CASSQDRDSGYTF. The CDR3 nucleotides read TGCGCCAGCAGCCAAGACCGGGACTCTGGCTACACCTTC.

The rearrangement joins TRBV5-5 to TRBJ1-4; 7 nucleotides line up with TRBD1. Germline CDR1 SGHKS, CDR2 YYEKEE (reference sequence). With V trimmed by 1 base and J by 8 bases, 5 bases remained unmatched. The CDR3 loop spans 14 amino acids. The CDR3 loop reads CASSLSDRVEKLFF. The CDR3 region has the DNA TGTGCCAGCAGCTTGAGCGACAGGGTGGAAAAACTGTTTTTT.

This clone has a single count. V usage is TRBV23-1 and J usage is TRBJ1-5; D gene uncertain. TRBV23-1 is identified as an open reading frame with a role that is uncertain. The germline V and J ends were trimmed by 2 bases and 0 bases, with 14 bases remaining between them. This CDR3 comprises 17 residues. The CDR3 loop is CASSQKKTIYSNQPQHF. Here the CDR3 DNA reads TGCGCCAGCAGTCAAAAGAAAACAATATATAGCAATCAGCCCCAGCATTTT.

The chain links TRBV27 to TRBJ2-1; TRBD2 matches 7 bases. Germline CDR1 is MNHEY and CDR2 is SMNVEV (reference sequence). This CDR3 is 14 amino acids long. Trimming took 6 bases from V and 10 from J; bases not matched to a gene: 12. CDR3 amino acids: CASRPTRDYGEQFF. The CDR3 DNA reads TGTGCCAGCAGGCCCACCCGGGACTACGGGGAGCAGTTCTTC.

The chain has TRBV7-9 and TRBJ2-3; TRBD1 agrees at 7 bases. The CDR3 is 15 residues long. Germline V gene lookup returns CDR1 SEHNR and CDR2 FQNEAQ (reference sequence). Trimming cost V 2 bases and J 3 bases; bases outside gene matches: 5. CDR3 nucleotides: TGTGCCAGCAGCTTAACAGGGGTACGAACAGATACGCAGTATTTT. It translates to CASSLTGVRTDTQYF.